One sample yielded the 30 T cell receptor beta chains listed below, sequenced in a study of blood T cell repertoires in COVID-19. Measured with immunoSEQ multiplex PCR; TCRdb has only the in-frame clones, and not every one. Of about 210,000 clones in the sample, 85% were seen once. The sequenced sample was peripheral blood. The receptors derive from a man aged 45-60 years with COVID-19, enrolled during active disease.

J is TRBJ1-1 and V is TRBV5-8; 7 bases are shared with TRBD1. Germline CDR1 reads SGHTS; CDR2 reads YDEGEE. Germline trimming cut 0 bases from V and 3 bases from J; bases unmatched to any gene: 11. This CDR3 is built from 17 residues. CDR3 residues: CASSLGGDRVGYTEAFF. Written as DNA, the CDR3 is TGTGCCAGCAGCTTGGGGGGCGACAGGGTAGGGTACACTGAAGCTTTCTTT.

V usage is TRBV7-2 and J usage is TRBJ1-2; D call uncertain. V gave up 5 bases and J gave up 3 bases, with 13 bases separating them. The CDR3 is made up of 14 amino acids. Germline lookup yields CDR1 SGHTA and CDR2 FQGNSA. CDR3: CASSPRSMDYGYTF. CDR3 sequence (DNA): TGTGCCAGCAGCCCCCGGAGCATGGACTATGGCTACACCTTC.

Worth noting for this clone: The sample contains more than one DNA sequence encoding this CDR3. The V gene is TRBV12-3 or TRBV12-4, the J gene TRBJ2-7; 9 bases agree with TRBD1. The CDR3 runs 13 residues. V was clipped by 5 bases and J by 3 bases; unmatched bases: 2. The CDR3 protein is CASSRDRVYEQYF. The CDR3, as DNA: TGTGCCAGCAGTCGGGACAGGGTCTACGAGCAGTACTTC.

CDR3 amino acids: CASSPTGTYEQYF. CDR3 nucleotide sequence: TGTGCCAGCTCACCGACAGGGACCTACGAGCAGTACTTC. The chain carries TRBV18 and TRBJ2-7; 7 nucleotides agree with TRBD1. V lost 3 bases and J lost 2; bases outside the gene matches: 1. CDR1 KGHSH and CDR2 LQKENI come from the germline V gene. The CDR3 extends over 13 amino acids.

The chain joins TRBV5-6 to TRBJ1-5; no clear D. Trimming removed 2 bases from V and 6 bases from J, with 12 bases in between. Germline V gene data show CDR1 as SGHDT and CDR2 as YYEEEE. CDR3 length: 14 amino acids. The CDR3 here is CASSFYAGIQPQHF. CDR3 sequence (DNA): TGTGCCAGCAGCTTCTATGCGGGAATTCAGCCCCAGCATTTT.

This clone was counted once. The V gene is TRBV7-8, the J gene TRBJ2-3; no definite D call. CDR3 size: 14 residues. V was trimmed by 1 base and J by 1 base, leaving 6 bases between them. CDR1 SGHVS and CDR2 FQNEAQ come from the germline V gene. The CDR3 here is CASSLGPGTDTQYF. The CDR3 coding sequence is TGTGCCAGCAGCTTAGGGCCTGGCACAGATACGCAGTATTTT.

The CDR3 reads CASSWGLANDEQYF. In nucleotides, the CDR3 is TGTGCCAGCAGCTGGGGACTAGCGAACGACGAGCAGTACTTC. V is TRBV5-8 and J is TRBJ2-7; 10 nucleotides agree with TRBD2. V dropped 3 bases and J dropped 5; count of bases not matched to a gene: 5. The CDR3 consists of 14 residues. Germline CDR1 and CDR2: SGHTS and YDEGEE.

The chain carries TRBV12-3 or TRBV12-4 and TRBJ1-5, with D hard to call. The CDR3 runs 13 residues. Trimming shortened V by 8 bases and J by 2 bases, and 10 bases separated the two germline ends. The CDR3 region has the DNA TGTGCCAGCGACGAGGAATGCAATCAGCCCCAGCATTTT. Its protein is CASDEECNQPQHF.

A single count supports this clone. As DNA, the CDR3 is TGTGCCAGTGGGGGCCCCTACGAGCAGTACTTC. It is translated as CASGGPYEQYF. The gene calls are TRBV12-3 or TRBV12-4 and TRBJ2-7; weak D call: TRBD1 (6 bases). V lost 9 bases and J lost 2, with 8 bases in between. The CDR3 length is 11 residues.

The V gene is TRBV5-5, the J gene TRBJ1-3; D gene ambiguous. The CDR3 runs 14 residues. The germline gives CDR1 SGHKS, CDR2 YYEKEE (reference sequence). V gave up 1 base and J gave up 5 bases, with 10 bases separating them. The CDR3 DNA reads TGTGCCAGCAGCTTGATCGGGGAAAGAAACACCATATATTTT. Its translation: CASSLIGERNTIYF.

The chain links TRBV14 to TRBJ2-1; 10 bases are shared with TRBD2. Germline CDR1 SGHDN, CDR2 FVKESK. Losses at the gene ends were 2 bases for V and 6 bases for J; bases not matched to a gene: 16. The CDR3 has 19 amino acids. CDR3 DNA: TGTGCCAGCAGCCAACCTCAAGCGGGGGGGCCTAATTTTGCCAATGAGCAGTTCTTC. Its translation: CASSQPQAGGPNFANEQFF.

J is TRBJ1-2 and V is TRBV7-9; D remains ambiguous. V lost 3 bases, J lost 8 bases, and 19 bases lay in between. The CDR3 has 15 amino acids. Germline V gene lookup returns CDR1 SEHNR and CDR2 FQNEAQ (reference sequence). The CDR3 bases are TGTGCCAGCAGCTTTAGCCCGGTGAAGTCCGTCGGCTACACCTTC. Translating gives CASSFSPVKSVGYTF.

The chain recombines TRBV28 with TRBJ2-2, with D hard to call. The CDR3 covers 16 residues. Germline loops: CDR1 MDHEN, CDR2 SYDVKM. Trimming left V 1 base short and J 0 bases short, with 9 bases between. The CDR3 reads CASSLSPRANTGELFF. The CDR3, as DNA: TGTGCCAGCAGTTTATCCCCCCGAGCGAACACCGGGGAGCTGTTTTTT.

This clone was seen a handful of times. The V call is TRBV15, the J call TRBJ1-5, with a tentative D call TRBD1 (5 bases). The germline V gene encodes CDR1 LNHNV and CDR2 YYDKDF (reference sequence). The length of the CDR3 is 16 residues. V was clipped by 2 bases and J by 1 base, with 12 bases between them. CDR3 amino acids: CATSRPPTGSNQPQHF. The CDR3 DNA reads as TGTGCCACCAGCAGACCTCCTACAGGAAGCAATCAGCCCCAGCATTTT.

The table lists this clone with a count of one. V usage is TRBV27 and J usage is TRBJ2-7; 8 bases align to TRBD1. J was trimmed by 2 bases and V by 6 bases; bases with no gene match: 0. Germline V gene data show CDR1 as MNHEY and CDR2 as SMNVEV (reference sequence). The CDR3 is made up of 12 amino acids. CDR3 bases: TGTGCCAGCAGGGACAGGGCCTACGAGCAGTACTTC. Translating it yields CASRDRAYEQYF.

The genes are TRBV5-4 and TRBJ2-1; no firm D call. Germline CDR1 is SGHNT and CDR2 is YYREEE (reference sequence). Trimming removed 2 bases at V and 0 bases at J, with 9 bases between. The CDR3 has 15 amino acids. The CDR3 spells CASSFDTSSYNEQFF. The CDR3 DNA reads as TGTGCCAGCAGCTTCGACACCAGCTCCTACAATGAGCAGTTCTTC.

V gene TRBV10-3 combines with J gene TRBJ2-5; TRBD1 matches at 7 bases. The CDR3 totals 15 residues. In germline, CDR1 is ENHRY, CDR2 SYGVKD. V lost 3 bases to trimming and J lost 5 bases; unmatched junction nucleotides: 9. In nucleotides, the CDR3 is TGTGCCATCAGTGATACCCGGACAGGAATGGAGACCCAGTACTTC. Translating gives CAISDTRTGMETQYF.

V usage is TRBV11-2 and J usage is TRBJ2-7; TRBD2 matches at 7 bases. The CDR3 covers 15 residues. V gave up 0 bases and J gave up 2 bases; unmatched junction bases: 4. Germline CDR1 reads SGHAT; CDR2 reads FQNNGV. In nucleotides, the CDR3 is TGTGCCAGCAGCTTAGAGACTAGCCTTGCCTACGAGCAGTACTTC. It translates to CASSLETSLAYEQYF.

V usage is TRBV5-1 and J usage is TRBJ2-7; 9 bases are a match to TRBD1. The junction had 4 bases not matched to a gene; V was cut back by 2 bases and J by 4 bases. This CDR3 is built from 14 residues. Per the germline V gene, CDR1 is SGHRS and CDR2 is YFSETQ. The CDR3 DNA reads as TGCGCCAGCAGCTTCCGGGACAGGGCTTACGAGCAGTACTTC. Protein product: CASSFRDRAYEQYF.

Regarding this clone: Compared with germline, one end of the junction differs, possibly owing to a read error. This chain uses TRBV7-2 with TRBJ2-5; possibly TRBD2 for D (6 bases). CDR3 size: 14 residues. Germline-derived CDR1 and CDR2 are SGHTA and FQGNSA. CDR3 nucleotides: TGTGCCAGCAGCCCGGGTGGACTACAAGCGACCCAGTACTTC. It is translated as CASSPGGLQATQYF.

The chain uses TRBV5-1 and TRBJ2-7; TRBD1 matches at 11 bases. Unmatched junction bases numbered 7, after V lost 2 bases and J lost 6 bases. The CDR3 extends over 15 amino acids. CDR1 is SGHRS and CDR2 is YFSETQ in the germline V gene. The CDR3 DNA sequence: TGCGCCAGCAGCTTCGGACAGGGGGCGCGGACCGAGCAGTACTTC. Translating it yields CASSFGQGARTEQYF.

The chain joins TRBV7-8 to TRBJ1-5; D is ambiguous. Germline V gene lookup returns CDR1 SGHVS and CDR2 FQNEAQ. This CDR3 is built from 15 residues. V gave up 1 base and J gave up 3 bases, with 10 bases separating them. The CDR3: CASSLGRLYNQPQHF. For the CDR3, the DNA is TGTGCCAGCAGCTTAGGCAGATTATACAATCAGCCCCAGCATTTT. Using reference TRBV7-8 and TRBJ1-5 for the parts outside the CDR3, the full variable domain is GAGVSQSPRYKVAKRGQDVALRCDPISGHVSLFWYQQALGQGPEFLTYFQNEAQLDKSGLPSDRFFAERPEGSVSTLKIQRTQQEDSAVYLCASSLGRLYNQPQHFGDGTRLSIL.

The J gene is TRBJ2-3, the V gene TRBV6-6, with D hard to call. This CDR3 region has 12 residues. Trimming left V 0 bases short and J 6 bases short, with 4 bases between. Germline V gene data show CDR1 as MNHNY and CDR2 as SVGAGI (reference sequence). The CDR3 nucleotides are TGTGCCAGCAGTTACTCTATGGATACGCAGTATTTT. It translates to CASSYSMDTQYF.

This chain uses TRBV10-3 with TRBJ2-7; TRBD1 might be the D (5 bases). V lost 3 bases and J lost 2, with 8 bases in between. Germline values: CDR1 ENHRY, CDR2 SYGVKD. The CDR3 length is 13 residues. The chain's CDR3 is CAISDGAPYEQYF. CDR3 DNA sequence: TGTGCCATCAGTGATGGGGCCCCCTACGAGCAGTACTTC.

CDR3 loop: CASSFDVRGGEAFF. As DNA, the CDR3 is TGTGCCAGCAGCTTCGACGTCAGGGGAGGGGAAGCTTTCTTT. The chain carries TRBV7-9 and TRBJ1-1; D might be TRBD1 (6 bases). This CDR3 is 14 amino acids long. The ends were cut back, 3 bases at V and 8 bases at J, with 16 bases in the middle. Germline V gene data show CDR1 as SEHNR and CDR2 as FQNEAQ (reference sequence).

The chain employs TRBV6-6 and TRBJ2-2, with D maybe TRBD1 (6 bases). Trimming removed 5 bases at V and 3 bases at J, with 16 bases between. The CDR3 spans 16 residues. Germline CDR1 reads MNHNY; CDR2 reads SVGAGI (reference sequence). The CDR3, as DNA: TGTGCCAGCAGTACCGGACTCACAGGGCACACCGGGGAGCTGTTTTTT. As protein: CASSTGLTGHTGELFF.

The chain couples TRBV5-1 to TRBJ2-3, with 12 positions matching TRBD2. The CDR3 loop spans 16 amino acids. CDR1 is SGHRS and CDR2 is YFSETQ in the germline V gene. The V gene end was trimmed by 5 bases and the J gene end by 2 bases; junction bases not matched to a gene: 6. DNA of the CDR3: TGCGCCAGCAGTCGCTGGACTAGCGGGGACACAGATACGCAGTATTTT. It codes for CASSRWTSGDTDTQYF.

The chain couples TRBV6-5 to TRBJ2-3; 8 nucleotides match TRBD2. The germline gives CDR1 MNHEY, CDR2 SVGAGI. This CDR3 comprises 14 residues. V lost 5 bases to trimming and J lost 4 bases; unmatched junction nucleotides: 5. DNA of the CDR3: TGTGCCAGCAGTCTGCGGGGGGAGGCAGATACGCAGTATTTT. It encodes CASSLRGEADTQYF.

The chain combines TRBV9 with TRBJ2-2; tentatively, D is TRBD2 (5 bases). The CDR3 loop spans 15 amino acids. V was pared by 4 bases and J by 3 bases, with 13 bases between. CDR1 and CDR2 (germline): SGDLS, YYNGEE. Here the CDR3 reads CASSTRARDTGELFF. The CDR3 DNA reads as TGTGCCAGCAGCACCCGGGCGAGGGACACCGGGGAGCTGTTTTTT.

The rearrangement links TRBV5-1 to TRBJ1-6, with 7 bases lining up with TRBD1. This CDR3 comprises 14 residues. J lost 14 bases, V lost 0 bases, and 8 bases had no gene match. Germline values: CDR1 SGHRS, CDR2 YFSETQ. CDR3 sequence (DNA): TGCGCCAGCAGCTTGGGAACAGGGGATAGGGCCCTCCACTTT. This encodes CASSLGTGDRALHF.